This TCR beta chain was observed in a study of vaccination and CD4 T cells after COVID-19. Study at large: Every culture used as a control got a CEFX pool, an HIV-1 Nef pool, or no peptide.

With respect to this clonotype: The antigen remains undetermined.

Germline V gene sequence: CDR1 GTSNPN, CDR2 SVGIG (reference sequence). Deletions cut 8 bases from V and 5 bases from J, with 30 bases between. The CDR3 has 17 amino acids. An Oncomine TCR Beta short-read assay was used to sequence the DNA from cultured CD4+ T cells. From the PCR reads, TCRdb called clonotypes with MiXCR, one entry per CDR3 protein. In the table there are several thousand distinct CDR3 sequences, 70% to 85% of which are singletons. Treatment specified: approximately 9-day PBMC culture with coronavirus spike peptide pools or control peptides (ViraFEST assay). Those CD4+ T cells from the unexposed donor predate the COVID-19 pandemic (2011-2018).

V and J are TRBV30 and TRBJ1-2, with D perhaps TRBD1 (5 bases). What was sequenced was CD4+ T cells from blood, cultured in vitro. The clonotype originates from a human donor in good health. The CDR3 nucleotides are TGTGCCGTTCCGGGACTCCTACCCCGTATAAGCCGGTATGGCTACACCTTC. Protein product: CAVPGLLPRISRYGYTF.